This T cell receptor beta chain was recovered during a study of cytomegalovirus exposure and HLA in healthy donors. As to this clone: Its antigen is as yet unknown.

Vbeta (60) and Jbeta (13) primers were used in the PCR. Profiled with immunoSEQ multiplex PCR; TCRdb holds only in-frame clones, not every one. Among 150,000 to 160,000 clones, about four fifths were seen once, and the ten largest hold roughly 2.8%. CDR1 GTSNPN and CDR2 SVGIG come from the germline V gene (reference sequence). V was shortened by 1 base and J by 5 bases, with 14 bases between the two germline ends. There are 14 residues in the CDR3. General study points: Later genetic work tied a missense DCLRE1C variant to beta-chain V and J trimming.

The sequenced material came from PBMCs. The sequence was collected from a young man in good health and CMV-seronegative. The chain recombines TRBV30 with TRBJ1-1; D is possibly TRBD1 (5 bases). CDR3 residues: CAWSAPGRGTEAFF. Written as DNA, the CDR3 is TGTGCCTGGAGTGCCCCGGGGAGGGGAACTGAAGCTTTCTTT.